This is a list of T cell receptor beta chains from one sample in a study of control samples from healthy donors and cancer patients. Profiling relied on immunoSEQ multiplex PCR, and the TCRdb table lists in-frame clones only, not all of them. The table includes 110,000 to 150,000 clones, roughly nine tenths detected once. Sequencing was performed on blood. The source of these receptors is a man aged 18 to 29 in good health. Both conserved end residues are part of each CDR3. The D gene is left open where the match is weak. Clone size is not always given. Where it is, it says once, few, many or a class for expanded clones.

d_call	clone_size	j_call	v_call	cdr3_nt	cdr3_aa
TRBD1	NA	TRBJ1-4	TRBV5-5	TGTGCCAGCAGCCCGGATAGGACAGGGTCTAATGAAAAACTGTTTTTT	CASSPDRTGSNEKLFF
NA	NA	TRBJ1-2	TRBV19	TGTGCCAGTAGCTCCTCGGGGGGTAACTATGGCTACACCTTC	CASSSSGGNYGYTF
NA	NA	TRBJ2-7	TRBV6-5	TGTGCCAGCAGTCAACGACAGTTGAACTACGAGCAGTACTTC	CASSQRQLNYEQYF
NA	NA	TRBJ2-1	TRBV27	TGTGCCAGCAGGGGCTCTAGGGTGAACTCCTACAATGAGCAGTTCTTC	CASRGSRVNSYNEQFF
NA	NA	TRBJ1-1	TRBV28	TGTGCCAGCAGTTTAGGTTACATGAACACTGAAGCTTTCTTT	CASSLGYMNTEAFF
TRBD1	NA	TRBJ1-5	TRBV19	TGTGCCAGTAGTACAGGGACAGGGGGCCAGCCCCAGCATTTT	CASSTGTGGQPQHF
NA	once	TRBJ1-5	TRBV4-1	TGCGCCAGCAGCCAAGTTACAGGTCAGGGACAGCCCCAGCATTTT	CASSQVTGQGQPQHF
NA	NA	TRBJ2-7	TRBV30	TGTGCCTGGACCCTCGCCCGTGCCTACGAGCAGTACTTC	CAWTLARAYEQYF
TRBD1	NA	TRBJ1-2	TRBV6-6	TGTGCCAGCAGTTTTGACGGACAGGGGGCCTACGGCTACACCTTC	CASSFDGQGAYGYTF
TRBD1	NA	TRBJ1-2	TRBV6-1	TGTGCCAGCAGTGAAGCCGGGACAGGGTACTATGGCTACACCTTC	CASSEAGTGYYGYTF
NA	NA	TRBJ2-7	TRBV10-3	TGTGCCATCAGGGCCAACTACGAGCAGTACTTC	CAIRANYEQYF
TRBD1	NA	TRBJ1-6	TRBV6-6	TGTGCCAGCAGTTCCGACAGGGGTTCACCCCTCCACTTT	CASSSDRGSPLHF
NA	NA	TRBJ1-6	TRBV12-3/TRBV12-4	TGTGCCAGCAGTTTCTCCCGTTCACCCCTCCACTTT	CASSFSRSPLHF
NA	few	TRBJ1-5	TRBV7-2	TGTGCCAGCAGCTTAGCGGTCAGGGGATGGCAGCCCCAGCATTTT	CASSLAVRGWQPQHF
TRBD1	NA	TRBJ1-1	TRBV7-3	TGTGCCAGCAGCTCCACAGGGGGCAGTACTGAAGCTTTCTTT	CASSSTGGSTEAFF
NA	NA	TRBJ2-1	TRBV12-3/TRBV12-4	TGTGCCAGCAGTTTAGCCAATGAGCAGTTCTTC	CASSLANEQFF